One and the same sample provided the 20 T cell receptor beta chains below, sequenced in a study of blood T cell repertoires in COVID-19. Sequencing used immunoSEQ multiplex PCR; TCRdb keeps in-frame clones, though not all of them. Of roughly 100,000 clones listed, 84% are singletons. The sample taken for sequencing was peripheral blood. The receptors here all came from a man in his 60s with acute or convalescent COVID-19.

This chain links TRBV29-1 with TRBJ2-5, with 8 nucleotides matching TRBD1. This CDR3 is 12 amino acids long. Germline lookup yields CDR1 SQVTM and CDR2 ANQGSEA. The V and J ends lost 7 bases and 3 bases, in that order; junction bases with no gene match: 4. CDR3 nucleotide sequence: TGCAGCGCCATGACAGGGGAAGAGACCCAGTACTTC. Its protein product is CSAMTGEETQYF.

The chain couples TRBV19 to TRBJ1-2, with 7 positions matching TRBD1. Per the germline V gene, CDR1 is LNHDA and CDR2 is SQIVND (reference sequence). The CDR3 runs to 16 residues. With V trimmed by 3 bases and J by 6 bases, 13 bases remained unmatched. In DNA, the CDR3 is TGTGCCAGTAGTATCCAAGAAAGGACAGGAGCTGATGGCTACACCTTC. This sequence encodes CASSIQERTGADGYTF.

The V and J genes are TRBV5-5 and TRBJ2-5, with 14 bases matching TRBD2. This CDR3 contains 17 residues. Germline values: CDR1 SGHKS, CDR2 YYEKEE (reference sequence). The ends lost 5 bases at V and 3 bases at J; junction bases unmatched: 9. CDR3: CASRPGTSGRSEETQYF. CDR3 bases: TGTGCCAGCAGACCAGGGACTAGCGGGAGAAGTGAAGAGACCCAGTACTTC.

The rearrangement joins TRBV24-1 to TRBJ2-1, with a possible D match to TRBD1 (5 bases). The CDR3 is 12 amino acids. Trimming removed 2 bases from V and 9 bases from J, with 7 bases in between. From germline, CDR1 is KGHDR and CDR2 SFDVKD. CDR3 coding DNA: TGTGCCACCAGTGATTGGGGCGGTGAGCAGTTCTTC. Residues: CATSDWGGEQFF.

This clone was counted between two and nine times. The V gene is TRBV28, the J gene TRBJ2-7; a possible D gene is TRBD2 (6 bases). This CDR3 has 16 amino acids. V dropped 2 bases and J dropped 3 bases, with 17 bases sitting between them. CDR1 and CDR2 (germline): MDHEN, SYDVKM. The CDR3 bases are TGTGCCAGCAGTTTAGGTGCAGGGAGGAGGTTCTACGAGCAGTACTTC. Its translation: CASSLGAGRRFYEQYF.

There are a few counts of this clone. The chain links TRBV2 to TRBJ2-3; 13 bases agree with TRBD2. The germline CDR1 and CDR2 sequences are SNHLY and FYNNEI. The junction had 11 bases not matched to a gene; V was cut back by 0 bases and J by 5 bases. CDR3 size: 19 residues. The CDR3 sequence is CASSEAGLAGLGWGDTQYF. CDR3 bases: TGTGCCAGCAGTGAAGCGGGACTAGCGGGACTTGGTTGGGGAGATACGCAGTATTTT.

The sample holds one count of this clone. The chain links TRBV27 to TRBJ2-3; D ambiguous. The germline V gene encodes CDR1 MNHEY and CDR2 SMNVEV (reference sequence). V lost 2 bases to trimming and J lost 0 bases, with 6 bases between them. The CDR3 consists of 14 residues. Written as DNA, the CDR3 is TGTGCCAGCAGTTTACTATCCAGCACAGATACGCAGTATTTT. It translates to CASSLLSSTDTQYF.

The J gene is TRBJ2-1, the V gene TRBV24-1; no firm D call. V lost 4 bases to trimming and J lost 2 bases, with 20 bases between them. Germline CDR1 reads KGHDR; CDR2 reads SFDVKD. The CDR3 totals 18 residues. The CDR3, as DNA: TGTGCCACCAGTGACAAAGTGACTGCCCTCTCCCCCTACAATGAGCAGTTCTTC. It specifies CATSDKVTALSPYNEQFF.

The chain employs TRBV7-8 and TRBJ2-2; TRBD1 might be the D (5 bases). Trimming stripped 6 bases from V and 2 bases from J, with 10 bases between. The CDR3 extends over 14 amino acids. Germline loops: CDR1 SGHVS, CDR2 FQNEAQ. The CDR3 DNA follows: TGTGCCAGCAGTCCCCGGACAAACACCGGGGAGCTGTTTTTT. Its translation: CASSPRTNTGELFF.

V usage is TRBV7-9 and J usage is TRBJ1-1; no clear D. Per germline, CDR1 SEHNR and CDR2 FQNEAQ (reference sequence). The CDR3 is made up of 14 amino acids. Trimming pared 0 bases from V and 6 bases from J, leaving 11 bases between. The DNA of the CDR3 is TGTGCCAGCAGCTTAGCAGGGTCTAGCGCTGAAGCTTTCTTT. Translation: CASSLAGSSAEAFF.

This clone was recorded once. The chain uses TRBV5-1 and TRBJ2-5, with TRBD1 as a possible D gene (6 bases). CDR3 length: 13 amino acids. Trimming left V 7 bases short and J 4 bases short, with 14 bases between. Germline V gene sequence: CDR1 SGHRS, CDR2 YFSETQ. CDR3 amino acids: CASEQGGGETQYF. DNA of the CDR3: TGCGCCAGCGAACAGGGTGGAGGAGAGACCCAGTACTTC.

This rearrangement joins TRBV27 to TRBJ2-2, with 12 bases that match TRBD2. Germline V gene sequence: CDR1 MNHEY, CDR2 SMNVEV (reference sequence). The CDR3 has 18 amino acids. The junction had 12 bases not matched to a gene; V was cut back by 4 bases and J by 6 bases. The CDR3 sequence: CASSSLTFLAGGPGELFF. CDR3 nucleotide sequence: TGTGCCAGCAGTTCGCTAACCTTCCTAGCGGGAGGGCCCGGGGAGCTGTTTTTT.

The rearrangement joins TRBV18 to TRBJ1-1; a weak D match, TRBD1 (5 bases). V was pared by 0 bases and J by 4 bases, with 12 bases between. CDR3 size: 15 residues. In germline, CDR1 is KGHSH, CDR2 LQKENI. CDR3 in amino acids: CASSPPWGRATEAFF. The CDR3 DNA is TGTGCCAGCTCACCACCGTGGGGCAGGGCCACTGAAGCTTTCTTT.

The chain employs TRBV24-1 and TRBJ2-1; 11 positions match TRBD1. Losses at the gene ends were 4 bases for V and 10 bases for J; bases not matched to a gene: 8. Per germline, CDR1 KGHDR and CDR2 SFDVKD. The CDR3 extends over 15 amino acids. CDR3 nucleotides: TGTGCCACCAGTGACCCGGGACAGGGGGACATAGAGCAGTTCTTC. Protein product: CATSDPGQGDIEQFF.

The count of this clone is one. This sequence joins TRBV5-4 and TRBJ1-3, with a tentative D call TRBD1 (6 bases). V dropped 3 bases and J dropped 0 bases, with 13 bases sitting between them. The germline V gene encodes CDR1 SGHNT and CDR2 YYREEE (reference sequence). The CDR3 totals 16 residues. The CDR3: CASSYLTGNSGNTIYF. As DNA, the CDR3 is TGTGCCAGCAGCTACCTAACAGGGAACTCTGGAAACACCATATATTTT.

J is TRBJ2-1 and V is TRBV28, with 11 positions matching TRBD2. Unmatched junction bases numbered 3, after V lost 7 bases and J lost 4 bases. This CDR3 is 14 amino acids long. Germline loops: CDR1 MDHEN, CDR2 SYDVKM. CDR3 amino acids: CASTGLAEYNEQFF. The CDR3 DNA follows: TGTGCCAGCACGGGACTAGCGGAATACAATGAGCAGTTCTTC. Supplemented by reference TRBV28 and TRBJ2-1, the full variable domain reads DVKVTQSSRYLVKRTGEKVFLECVQDMDHENMFWYRQDPGLGLRLIYFSYDVKMKEKGDIPEGYSVSREKKERFSLILESASTNQTSMYLCASTGLAEYNEQFFGPGTRLTVL.

V and J are TRBV19 and TRBJ2-1; weak D call: TRBD2 (6 bases). Trimming removed 3 bases from V and 8 bases from J, with 20 bases in between. This CDR3 has 16 residues. Germline values: CDR1 LNHDA, CDR2 SQIVND (reference sequence). CDR3 sequence reads: CASSIGPRGGSDEQFF. In DNA, the CDR3 is TGTGCCAGTAGTATCGGTCCGCGGGGAGGATCGGATGAGCAGTTCTTC.

The chain is built from TRBV7-9 and TRBJ2-2, with 11 bases matching TRBD2. Trimming cost V 5 bases and J 4 bases; bases outside gene matches: 3. Looked up from germline, CDR1 is SEHNR and CDR2 is FQNEAQ (reference sequence). This CDR3 spans 15 amino acids. The CDR3 region has the DNA TGTGCCAGCAGCGCACTAGCGGGAGTCACCGGGGAGCTGTTTTTT. This gives the protein CASSALAGVTGELFF.

V is TRBV18 and J is TRBJ2-3; possible D gene TRBD1, 6 bases. Germline CDR1 is KGHSH and CDR2 is LQKENI. V gave up 1 base and J gave up 0 bases, with 8 bases separating them. The CDR3 has 15 residues. DNA for the CDR3: TGTGCCAGCTCACCACAGCAGGGGAGCACAGATACGCAGTATTTT. Amino acid sequence: CASSPQQGSTDTQYF.

The rearrangement uses TRBV2 and TRBJ2-1; TRBD2 agrees at 9 bases. Germline assignment: CDR1 SNHLY and CDR2 FYNNEI. There are 11 residues in the CDR3. V trimming: 1 base; J trimming: 16 bases; junction bases outside the gene matches: 2. CDR3 protein: CASSEGGRAFF. The CDR3 DNA reads as TGTGCCAGCAGTGAAGGCGGGAGGGCCTTCTTC.